This passage covers 18 T cell receptor beta chains from one sample sequenced in a study of blood T cell repertoires in COVID-19. Data came from immunoSEQ multiplex PCR; TCRdb stores just in-frame clones and leaves some out. Counted here are around 250,000 clones, around 86% occurring once; the ten biggest clones make up more than 9%. Source material: peripheral blood. The origin of the receptors is a man at least 80 years old with acute or convalescent COVID-19.

V usage is TRBV7-9 and J usage is TRBJ2-3; D call uncertain. The CDR3 totals 15 residues. Germline loops: CDR1 SEHNR, CDR2 FQNEAQ (reference sequence). Between the trimmed V and J ends, which lost 4 bases and 0 bases, there was a span of 11 bases. The CDR3 protein is CASSCSDESTDTQYF. In nucleotides, the CDR3 is TGTGCCAGCAGCTGCTCTGATGAGAGCACAGATACGCAGTATTTT.

CDR3 nucleotides: TGTGCCAGCAGTGAAAACAGGGACTATGGCTACACCTTC. Translation: CASSENRDYGYTF. The gene calls are TRBV2 and TRBJ1-2; D might be TRBD1 (6 bases). This CDR3 region has 13 residues. Trimming took off 2 bases at V and 3 bases at J, with 7 bases between the two ends. The germline V gene has CDR1 SNHLY and CDR2 FYNNEI.

The V and J genes are TRBV10-2 and TRBJ1-2; D unclear. Trimming pared 2 bases from V and 0 bases from J, leaving 7 bases between. Germline loops: CDR1 WSHSY, CDR2 SAAADI. CDR3 length equals 14 residues. CDR3 sequence (DNA): TGCGCCAGCAGTGAGATTGAGTCTAACTATGGCTACACCTTC. Translated, it gives CASSEIESNYGYTF.

The chain joins TRBV2 to TRBJ2-3; 7 nucleotides align to TRBD2. The germline V gene encodes CDR1 SNHLY and CDR2 FYNNEI. Trimming at V came to 4 bases and at J to 2 bases, leaving 6 bases not matched to a gene. The CDR3 contains 15 residues. The DNA of the CDR3 is TGTGCCAGCAGTGGGGCTAGCGGACCCACAGATACGCAGTATTTT. Protein sequence: CASSGASGPTDTQYF. Together with reference TRBV2 and TRBJ2-3, the CDR3 gives the full variable domain: EPEVTQTPSHQVTQMGQEVILRCVPISNHLYFYWYRQILGQKVEFLVSFYNNEISEKSEIFDDQFSVERPDGSNFTLKIRSTKLEDSAMYFCASSGASGPTDTQYFGPGTRLTVL.

V is TRBV28 and J is TRBJ1-3; 8 bases match TRBD1. J was trimmed by 2 bases and V by 4 bases; bases with no gene match: 4. CDR1 is MDHEN and CDR2 is SYDVKM in the germline V gene. The CDR3 has 15 residues. CDR3 loop: CASSSYRGTGNTIYF. CDR3 coding DNA: TGTGCCAGCAGTTCCTACAGGGGGACTGGAAACACCATATATTTT.

This chain links TRBV5-5 with TRBJ1-1, with 8 bases lining up with TRBD1. CDR1 SGHKS and CDR2 YYEKEE come from the germline V gene (reference sequence). This CDR3 comprises 15 residues. J lost 6 bases, V lost 4 bases, and 11 bases had no gene match. Here the CDR3 DNA reads TGTGCCAGCAGCAAAAGGACAGGGAAAGGGGCTGAAGCTTTCTTT. Residues: CASSKRTGKGAEAFF.

This rearrangement joins TRBV19 to TRBJ1-4; D possibly corresponds to TRBD1 (6 bases). This CDR3 region has 14 residues. Germline values: CDR1 LNHDA, CDR2 SQIVND (reference sequence). Trimming removed 3 bases at V and 7 bases at J, with 12 bases between. CDR3 region: CASSIDGQFEKLFF. CDR3 in DNA: TGTGCCAGTAGTATCGACGGACAGTTTGAAAAACTGTTTTTT. The variable domain in full, completed from reference TRBV19 and TRBJ1-4, reads DGGITQSPKYLFRKEGQNVTLSCEQNLNHDAMYWYRQDPGQGLRLIYYSQIVNDFQKGDIAEGYSVSREKKESFPLTVTSAQKNPTAFYLCASSIDGQFEKLFFGSGTQLSVL.

This chain links TRBV5-1 with TRBJ2-2, with TRBD1 identical over 7 bases. The CDR3 consists of 15 residues. Per germline, CDR1 SGHRS and CDR2 YFSETQ. V lost 3 bases and J lost 4; bases outside the gene matches: 6. Here the CDR3 DNA reads TGCGCCAGCAGCTCGACAGGGCTGCGCACCGGGGAGCTGTTTTTT. It specifies CASSSTGLRTGELFF.

The CDR3 here is CASSPFNTEAFF. CDR3 bases: TGTGCCAGCAGCCCTTTTAACACTGAAGCTTTCTTT. This sequence joins TRBV12-3 or TRBV12-4 and TRBJ1-1; D ambiguous. There are 12 residues in the CDR3. The V gene lost 6 bases and the J gene lost 2 bases, with 7 bases spanning the gap.

The genes are TRBV5-1 and TRBJ2-7, with TRBD2 matching over 10 bases. The CDR3 has 15 residues. Germline CDR1 and CDR2: SGHRS and YFSETQ. The trim removed 0 bases at V and 5 bases at J, leaving 5 bases unmatched. The DNA of the CDR3 is TGCGCCAGCAGCTTGGAGCGGGAGGGCCTGGACGAGCAGTACTTC. This gives the protein CASSLEREGLDEQYF.

This clone was found once. J is TRBJ1-2 and V is TRBV10-3, with 9 bases lining up with TRBD1. Germline CDR1 reads ENHRY; CDR2 reads SYGVKD. V lost 0 bases and J lost 7; bases outside the gene matches: 0. CDR3 length: 13 residues. CDR3 in amino acids: CAISESGQGGYTF. The CDR3 nucleotides are TGTGCCATCAGTGAGTCGGGACAGGGTGGCTACACCTTC.

This chain joins TRBV4-1 and TRBJ1-3; TRBD1 might be the D (5 bases). Trimming stripped 3 bases from V and 0 bases from J, with 12 bases between. The CDR3 length is 16 residues. Germline CDR1 is MGHRA and CDR2 is YSYEKL. CDR3 sequence reads: CASSQAGTFSGNTIYF. The CDR3 DNA reads as TGCGCCAGCAGCCAGGCCGGGACTTTCTCTGGAAACACCATATATTTT.

This chain connects TRBV9 to TRBJ2-1; maybe TRBD2 (5 bases). Germline CDR1 is SGDLS and CDR2 is YYNGEE. Trimming stripped 4 bases from V and 5 bases from J, with 13 bases between. This CDR3 contains 14 residues. The CDR3 spells CASSLRTRNNEQFF. Here the CDR3 DNA reads TGTGCCAGCAGCCTACGGACTCGTAACAATGAGCAGTTCTTC.

The rearrangement joins TRBV28 to TRBJ1-1; tentatively, D is TRBD1 (6 bases). The V gene lost 4 bases and the J gene lost 0 bases, with 9 bases spanning the gap. Germline-derived CDR1 and CDR2 are MDHEN and SYDVKM. The CDR3 spans 14 residues. The CDR3 coding sequence is TGTGCCAGCAGTTCCGGGACACTGAACACTGAAGCTTTCTTT. As protein: CASSSGTLNTEAFF. Together with reference TRBV28 and TRBJ1-1, the CDR3 gives the full variable domain: DVKVTQSSRYLVKRTGEKVFLECVQDMDHENMFWYRQDPGLGLRLIYFSYDVKMKEKGDIPEGYSVSREKKERFSLILESASTNQTSMYLCASSSGTLNTEAFFGQGTRLTVV.

The DNA for the CDR3 is TGTGCCAGCTCAATCTCCTGGGAGACTGGAAACACCATATATTTT. Translated, it gives CASSISWETGNTIYF. The chain joins TRBV6-5 to TRBJ1-3; D remains unclear. The V gene lost 8 bases and the J gene lost 2 bases, with 16 bases spanning the gap. Germline CDR1 and CDR2: MNHEY and SVGAGI. The CDR3 extends over 15 amino acids.

In its sample, this clone was seen a few times. The chain links TRBV2 to TRBJ2-7, with TRBD1 matching 8 bases. The germline V gene encodes CDR1 SNHLY and CDR2 FYNNEI. The CDR3 sequence is 15 residues long. The V gene end was trimmed by 9 bases and the J gene end by 3 bases; junction bases not matched to a gene: 13. This chain's CDR3 is CASGGRQGFLYEQYF. CDR3 coding DNA: TGTGCCAGTGGCGGCCGACAGGGGTTTCTCTACGAGCAGTACTTC.

J is TRBJ2-5 and V is TRBV13; 7 bases align to TRBD1. Germline CDR1 PRHDT, CDR2 FYEKMQ (reference sequence). J lost 6 bases, V lost 0 bases, and 7 bases had no gene match. The CDR3 length is 15 residues. The CDR3: CASSLGEGGRKTQYF. As DNA, the CDR3 is TGTGCCAGCAGCTTAGGGGAAGGGGGCAGGAAGACCCAGTACTTC.

The CDR3 here is CASSLTGGSATEAFF. For the CDR3, the DNA is TGTGCCAGCAGCTTAACAGGGGGCAGCGCCACTGAAGCTTTCTTT. The V call is TRBV7-2, the J call TRBJ1-1, with TRBD1 matching 9 bases. Germline CDR1 reads SGHTA; CDR2 reads FQGNSA. Unmatched junction bases numbered 5, after V lost 2 bases and J lost 4 bases. This CDR3 contains 15 residues.